The clone carrying this T cell receptor (beta chain) was seen only a few times. Its target is not known. The CDR3 extends over 18 amino acids. Germline V gene lookup returns CDR1 LNHDA and CDR2 SQIVND (reference sequence). V gave up 3 bases and J gave up 0 bases; unmatched junction bases: 7. The data derive from a study of cytomegalovirus exposure and HLA in healthy donors. Whole-study findings and limits: Earlier analysis looked at TCR beta V segments, and most were productive about 87% or about 30% of the time. Sequencing depth across donors, presence/absence analyses assumed, was roughly uniform. It has been reported that TCR beta sequences accurately predicted the HLA-A and HLA-B alleles of most subjects.

A multiplex PCR was run with 60 Vbeta primers and 13 Jbeta primers. The table came from immunoSEQ multiplex PCR; TCRdb's copy has only in-frame clones and leaves some out. The sample holds some 90,000 clones; approximately 81% are singletons and the top ten take about 3.3%. This chain links TRBV19 with TRBJ2-6, with 8 nucleotides matching TRBD2. The clonotype comes from a middle-aged woman in good health and CMV-seronegative. The sequenced sample consisted of PBMCs. CDR3 amino acids: CASSIGRGWGSGANVLTF. Here the CDR3 DNA reads TGTGCCAGTAGTATCGGGAGGGGTTGGGGCTCTGGGGCCAACGTCCTGACTTTC.